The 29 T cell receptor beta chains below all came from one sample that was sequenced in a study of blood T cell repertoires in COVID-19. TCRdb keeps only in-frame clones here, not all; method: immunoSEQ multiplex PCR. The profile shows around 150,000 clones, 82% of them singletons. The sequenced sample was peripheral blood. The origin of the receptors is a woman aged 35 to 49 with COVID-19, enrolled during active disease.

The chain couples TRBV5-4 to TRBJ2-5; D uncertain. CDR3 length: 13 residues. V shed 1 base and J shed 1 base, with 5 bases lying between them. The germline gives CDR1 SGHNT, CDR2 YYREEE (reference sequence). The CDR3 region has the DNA TGTGCCAGCAGCTTGCACAGCCAAGAGACCCAGTACTTC. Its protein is CASSLHSQETQYF.

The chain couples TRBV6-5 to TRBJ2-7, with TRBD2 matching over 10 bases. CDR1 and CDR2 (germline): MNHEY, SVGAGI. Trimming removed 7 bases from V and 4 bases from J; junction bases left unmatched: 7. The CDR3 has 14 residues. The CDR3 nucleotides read TGTGCCAGCAACACAGCGGGAGGGCCGTACGAGCAGTACTTC. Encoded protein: CASNTAGGPYEQYF.

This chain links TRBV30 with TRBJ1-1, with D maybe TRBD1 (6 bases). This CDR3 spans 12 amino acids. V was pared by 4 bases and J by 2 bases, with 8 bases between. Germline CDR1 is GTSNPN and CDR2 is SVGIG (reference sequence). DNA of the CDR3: TGTGCCTGGAAGGACAGTAACACTGAAGCTTTCTTT. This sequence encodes CAWKDSNTEAFF.

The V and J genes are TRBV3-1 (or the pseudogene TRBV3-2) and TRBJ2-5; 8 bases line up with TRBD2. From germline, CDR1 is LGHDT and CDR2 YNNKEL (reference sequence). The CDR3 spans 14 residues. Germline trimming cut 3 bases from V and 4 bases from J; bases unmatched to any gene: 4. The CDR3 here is CASSQSGGVETQYF. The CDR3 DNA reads TGTGCCAGCAGCCAGAGCGGGGGAGTAGAGACCCAGTACTTC.

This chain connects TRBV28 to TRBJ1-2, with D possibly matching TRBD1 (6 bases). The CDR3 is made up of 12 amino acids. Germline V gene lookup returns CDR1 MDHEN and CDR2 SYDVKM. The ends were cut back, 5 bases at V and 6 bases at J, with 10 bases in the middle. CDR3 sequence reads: CASSAWTDGYTF. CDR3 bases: TGTGCCAGCAGTGCATGGACAGATGGCTACACCTTC.

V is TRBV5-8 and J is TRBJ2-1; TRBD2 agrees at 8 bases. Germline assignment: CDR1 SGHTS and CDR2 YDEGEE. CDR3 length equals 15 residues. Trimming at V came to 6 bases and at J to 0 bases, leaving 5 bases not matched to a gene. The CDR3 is CASIAGRSSYNEQFF. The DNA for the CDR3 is TGTGCCAGCATAGCGGGAAGGAGCTCCTACAATGAGCAGTTCTTC.

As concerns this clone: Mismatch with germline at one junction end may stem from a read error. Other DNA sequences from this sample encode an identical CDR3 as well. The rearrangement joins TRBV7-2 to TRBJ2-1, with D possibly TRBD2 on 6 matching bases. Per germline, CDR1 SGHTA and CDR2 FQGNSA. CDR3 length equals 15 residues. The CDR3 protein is CASSIAGGSYNEQFF. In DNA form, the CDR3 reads TGTGCCAGCAGCATAGCCGGGGGCTCCTACAATGAGCAGTTCTTC.

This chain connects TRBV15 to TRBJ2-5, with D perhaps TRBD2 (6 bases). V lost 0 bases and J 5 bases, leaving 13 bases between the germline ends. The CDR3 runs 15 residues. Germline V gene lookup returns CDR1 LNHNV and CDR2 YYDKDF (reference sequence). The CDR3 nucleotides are TGTGCCACCAGCAGAGATCAAACTAGCTTGGAGACCCAGTACTTC. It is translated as CATSRDQTSLETQYF. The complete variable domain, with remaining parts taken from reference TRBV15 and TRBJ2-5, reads DAMVIQNPRYQVTQFGKPVTLSCSQTLNHNVMYWYQQKSSQAPKLLFHYYDKDFNNEADTPDNFQSRRPNTSFCFLDIRSPGLGDTAMYLCATSRDQTSLETQYFGPGTRLLVL.

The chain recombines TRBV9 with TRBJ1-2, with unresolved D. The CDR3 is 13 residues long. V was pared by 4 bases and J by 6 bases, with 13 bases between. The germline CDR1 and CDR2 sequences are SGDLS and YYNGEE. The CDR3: CASSQSPRDGYTF. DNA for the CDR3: TGTGCCAGCAGCCAGTCCCCGAGGGATGGCTACACCTTC.

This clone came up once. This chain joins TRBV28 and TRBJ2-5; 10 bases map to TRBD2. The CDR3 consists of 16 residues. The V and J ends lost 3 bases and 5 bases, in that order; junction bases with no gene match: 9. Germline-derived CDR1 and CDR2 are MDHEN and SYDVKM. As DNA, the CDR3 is TGTGCCAGCAGTTTGGGGGTAGCGGGAGGTGGGGAGACCCAGTACTTC. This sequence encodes CASSLGVAGGGETQYF.

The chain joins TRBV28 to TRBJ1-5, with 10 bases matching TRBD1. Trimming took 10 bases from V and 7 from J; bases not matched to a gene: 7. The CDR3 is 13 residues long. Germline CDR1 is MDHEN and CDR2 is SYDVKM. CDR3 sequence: CATGQGLSQPQHF. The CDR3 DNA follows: TGTGCCACGGGACAGGGGCTAAGCCAGCCCCAGCATTTT.

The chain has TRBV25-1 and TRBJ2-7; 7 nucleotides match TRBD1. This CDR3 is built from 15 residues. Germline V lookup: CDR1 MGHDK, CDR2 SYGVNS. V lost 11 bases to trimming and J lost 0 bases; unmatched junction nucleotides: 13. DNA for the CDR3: TGTGCCGCAGAGGGTGAGACAGGGAACTCCTACGAGCAGTACTTC. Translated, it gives CAAEGETGNSYEQYF.

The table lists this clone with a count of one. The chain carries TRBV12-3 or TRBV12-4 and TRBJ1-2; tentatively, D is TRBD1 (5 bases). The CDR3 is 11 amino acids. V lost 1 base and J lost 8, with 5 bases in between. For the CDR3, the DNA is TGTGCCAGCAGTTTAGGGGGCGGCTACACCTTC. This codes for CASSLGGGYTF.

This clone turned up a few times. The CDR3 loop is CASSRKRTGGYGLAKNIQYF. The DNA for the CDR3 is TGTGCCAGCAGCCGAAAAAGGACAGGGGGTTACGGGTTAGCCAAAAACATTCAGTACTTC. This chain joins TRBV3-1 (or the pseudogene TRBV3-2) and TRBJ2-4, with TRBD1 identical over 10 bases. Germline CDR1 is LGHDT and CDR2 is YNNKEL (reference sequence). Unmatched junction bases numbered 15, after V lost 4 bases and J lost 0 bases. The CDR3 consists of 20 residues.

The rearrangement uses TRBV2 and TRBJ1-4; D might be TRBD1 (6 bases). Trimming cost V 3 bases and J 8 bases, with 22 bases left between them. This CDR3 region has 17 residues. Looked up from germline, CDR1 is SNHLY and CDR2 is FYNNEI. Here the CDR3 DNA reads TGTGCCAGCAGTGAGGGACCGATTTGGAGGGGGGGGGAAAAACTGTTTTTT. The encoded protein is CASSEGPIWRGGEKLFF.

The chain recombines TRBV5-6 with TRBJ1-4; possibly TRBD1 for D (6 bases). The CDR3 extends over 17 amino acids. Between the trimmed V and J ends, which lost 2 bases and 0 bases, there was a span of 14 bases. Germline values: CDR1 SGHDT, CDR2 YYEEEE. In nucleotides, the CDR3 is TGTGCCAGCAGCTTCGACAGGACAAGTGCAACTAATGAAAAACTGTTTTTT. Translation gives CASSFDRTSATNEKLFF.

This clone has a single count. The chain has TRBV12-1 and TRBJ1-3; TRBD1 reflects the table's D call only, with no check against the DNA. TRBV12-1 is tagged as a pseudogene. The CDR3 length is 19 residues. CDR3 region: CASSIHRGLRNSSGNTIYF. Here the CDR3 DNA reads TGTGCCAGCAGCATACACAGGGGGCTGAGGAATAGCTCTGGAAACACCATATATTTT.

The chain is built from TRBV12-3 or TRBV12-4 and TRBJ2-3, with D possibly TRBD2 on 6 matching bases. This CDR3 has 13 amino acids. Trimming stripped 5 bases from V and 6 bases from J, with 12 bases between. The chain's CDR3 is CASSDGGQDTQYF. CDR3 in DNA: TGTGCCAGCAGTGACGGGGGTCAGGATACGCAGTATTTT.

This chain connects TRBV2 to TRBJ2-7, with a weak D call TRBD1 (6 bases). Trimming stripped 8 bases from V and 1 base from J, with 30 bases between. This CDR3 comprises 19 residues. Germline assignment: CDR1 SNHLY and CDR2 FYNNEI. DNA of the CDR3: TGTGCCAGCTCTTCGGGGAACAGGGACCTCAAGTCCCCTTCCTACGAGCAGTACTTC. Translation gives CASSSGNRDLKSPSYEQYF.

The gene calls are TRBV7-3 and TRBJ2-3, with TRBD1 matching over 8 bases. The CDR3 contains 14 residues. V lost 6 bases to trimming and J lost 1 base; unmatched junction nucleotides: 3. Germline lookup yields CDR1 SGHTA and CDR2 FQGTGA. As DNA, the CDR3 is TGTGCCAGCAGTCAGGACAGGGGCACAGATACGCAGTATTTT. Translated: CASSQDRGTDTQYF.

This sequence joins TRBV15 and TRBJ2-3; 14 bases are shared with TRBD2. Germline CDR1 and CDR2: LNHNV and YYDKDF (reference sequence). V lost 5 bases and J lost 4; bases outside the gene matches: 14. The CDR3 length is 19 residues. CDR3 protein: CATSETGTSGRIGPDTQYF. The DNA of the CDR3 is TGTGCCACCAGCGAAACCGGGACTAGCGGGAGAATAGGCCCAGATACGCAGTATTTT.

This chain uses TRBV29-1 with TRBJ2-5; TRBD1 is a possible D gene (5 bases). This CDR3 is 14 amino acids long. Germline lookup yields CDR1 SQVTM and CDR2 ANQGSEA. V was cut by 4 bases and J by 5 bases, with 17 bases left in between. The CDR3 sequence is CSVVGRLPGETQYF. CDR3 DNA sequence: TGCAGCGTTGTGGGGCGGCTACCCGGCGAGACCCAGTACTTC.

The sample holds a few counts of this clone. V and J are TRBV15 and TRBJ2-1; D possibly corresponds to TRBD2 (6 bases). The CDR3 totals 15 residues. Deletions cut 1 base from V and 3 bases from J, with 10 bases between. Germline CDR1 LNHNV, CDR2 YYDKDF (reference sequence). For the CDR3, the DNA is TGTGCCACCAGCAGAGGCGGCGGGGACTACAATGAGCAGTTCTTC. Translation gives CATSRGGGDYNEQFF.

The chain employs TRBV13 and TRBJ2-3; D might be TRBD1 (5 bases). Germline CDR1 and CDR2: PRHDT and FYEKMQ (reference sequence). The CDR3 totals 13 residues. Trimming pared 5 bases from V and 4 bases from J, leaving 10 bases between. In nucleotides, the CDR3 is TGTGCCAGCAGCCAACAGGCGGCAGATACGCAGTATTTT. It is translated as CASSQQAADTQYF.

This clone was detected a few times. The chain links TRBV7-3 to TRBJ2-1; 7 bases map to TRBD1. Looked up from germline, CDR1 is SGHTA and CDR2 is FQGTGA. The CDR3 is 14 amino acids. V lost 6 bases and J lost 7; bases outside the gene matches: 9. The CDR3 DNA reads TGTGCCAGCAGTCAAGGGACAGAACCAAATGAGCAGTTCTTC. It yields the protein CASSQGTEPNEQFF.

CDR3 bases: TGTGCCAGCAGTTCGCTAGCGGTACACACAGATACGCAGTATTTT. It specifies CASSSLAVHTDTQYF. The V and J genes are TRBV7-9 and TRBJ2-3, with 7 bases aligning to TRBD2. J gave up 2 bases and V 6 bases, and 8 bases lay outside the gene matches. This CDR3 has 15 residues. Germline assignment: CDR1 SEHNR and CDR2 FQNEAQ (reference sequence). Combining the CDR3 with reference TRBV7-9 and TRBJ2-3 gives the whole variable domain DTGVSQNPRHKITKRGQNVTFRCDPISEHNRLYWYRQTLGQGPEFLTYFQNEAQLEKSRLLSDRFSAERPKGSFSTLEIQRTEQGDSAMYLCASSSLAVHTDTQYFGPGTRLTVL.

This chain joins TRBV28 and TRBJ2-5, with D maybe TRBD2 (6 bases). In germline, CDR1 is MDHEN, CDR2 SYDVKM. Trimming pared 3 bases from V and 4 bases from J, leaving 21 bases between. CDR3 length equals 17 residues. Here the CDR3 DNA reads TGTGCCAGCAGTTTTTCCTTGGGACTCGGCCCCGGAGAGACCCAGTACTTC. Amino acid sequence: CASSFSLGLGPGETQYF. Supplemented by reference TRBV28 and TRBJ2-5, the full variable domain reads DVKVTQSSRYLVKRTGEKVFLECVQDMDHENMFWYRQDPGLGLRLIYFSYDVKMKEKGDIPEGYSVSREKKERFSLILESASTNQTSMYLCASSFSLGLGPGETQYFGPGTRLLVL.

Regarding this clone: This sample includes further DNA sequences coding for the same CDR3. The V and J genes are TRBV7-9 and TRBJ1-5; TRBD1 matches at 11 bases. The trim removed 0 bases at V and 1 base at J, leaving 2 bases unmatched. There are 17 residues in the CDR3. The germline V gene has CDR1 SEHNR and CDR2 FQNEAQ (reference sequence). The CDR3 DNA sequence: TGTGCCAGCAGCTTAGCCGGGACAGGGGGAAGCAATCAGCCCCAGCATTTT. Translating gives CASSLAGTGGSNQPQHF. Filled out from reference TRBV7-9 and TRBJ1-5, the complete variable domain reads DTGVSQNPRHKITKRGQNVTFRCDPISEHNRLYWYRQTLGQGPEFLTYFQNEAQLEKSRLLSDRFSAERPKGSFSTLEIQRTEQGDSAMYLCASSLAGTGGSNQPQHFGDGTRLSIL.

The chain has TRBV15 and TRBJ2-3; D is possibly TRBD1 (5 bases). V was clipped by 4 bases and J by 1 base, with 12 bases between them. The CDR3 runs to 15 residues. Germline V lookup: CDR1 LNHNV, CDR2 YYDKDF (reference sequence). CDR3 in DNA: TGTGCCACCAGCACCCGCCCGACAGGCACAGATACGCAGTATTTT. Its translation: CATSTRPTGTDTQYF.